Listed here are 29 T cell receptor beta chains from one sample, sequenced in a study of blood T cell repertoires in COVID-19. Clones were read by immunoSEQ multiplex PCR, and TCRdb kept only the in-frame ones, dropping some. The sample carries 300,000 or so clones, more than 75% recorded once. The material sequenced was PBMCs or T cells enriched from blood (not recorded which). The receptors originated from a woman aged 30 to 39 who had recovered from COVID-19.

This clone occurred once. As DNA, the CDR3 is TGTGCCAGTAGTATCGGGACTGGGATATACAATGAGCAGTTCTTC. It specifies CASSIGTGIYNEQFF. J is TRBJ2-1 and V is TRBV19; maybe TRBD2 (6 bases). V was trimmed by 3 bases and J by 4 bases, leaving 13 bases between them. Germline-derived CDR1 and CDR2 are LNHDA and SQIVND (reference sequence). CDR3 length: 15 residues.

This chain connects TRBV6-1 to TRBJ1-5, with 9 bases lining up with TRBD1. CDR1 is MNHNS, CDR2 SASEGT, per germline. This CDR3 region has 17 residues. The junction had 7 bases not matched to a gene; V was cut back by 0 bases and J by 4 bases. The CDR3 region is CASSEAEIGTGNQPQHF. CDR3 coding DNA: TGTGCCAGCAGTGAAGCGGAGATCGGGACAGGGAATCAGCCCCAGCATTTT.

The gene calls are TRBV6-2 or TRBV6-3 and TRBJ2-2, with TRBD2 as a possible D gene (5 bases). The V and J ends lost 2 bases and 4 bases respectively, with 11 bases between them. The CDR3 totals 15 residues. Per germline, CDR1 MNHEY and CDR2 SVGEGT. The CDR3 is CASSYRVGGTGELFF. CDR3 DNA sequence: TGTGCCAGCAGTTACAGGGTCGGAGGCACCGGGGAGCTGTTTTTT.

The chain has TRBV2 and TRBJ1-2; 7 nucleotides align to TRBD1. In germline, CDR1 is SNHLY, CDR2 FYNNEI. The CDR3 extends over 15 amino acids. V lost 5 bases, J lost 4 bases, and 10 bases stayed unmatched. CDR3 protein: CASSPSGTASYGYTF. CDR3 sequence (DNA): TGTGCCAGCAGTCCATCTGGGACAGCTAGCTATGGCTACACCTTC.

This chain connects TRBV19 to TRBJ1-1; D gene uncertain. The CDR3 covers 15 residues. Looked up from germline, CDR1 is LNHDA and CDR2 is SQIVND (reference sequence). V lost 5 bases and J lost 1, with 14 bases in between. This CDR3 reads CASSGRPSGNTEAFF. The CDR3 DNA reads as TGTGCCAGTAGTGGGCGGCCCAGCGGGAACACTGAAGCTTTCTTT.

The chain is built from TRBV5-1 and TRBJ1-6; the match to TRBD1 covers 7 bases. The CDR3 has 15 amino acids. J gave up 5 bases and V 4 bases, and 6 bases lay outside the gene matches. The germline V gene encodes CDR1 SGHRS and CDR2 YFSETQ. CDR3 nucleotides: TGCGCCAGCAGCCCAAGCAGGGGGGATAATTCACCCCTCCACTTT. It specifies CASSPSRGDNSPLHF.

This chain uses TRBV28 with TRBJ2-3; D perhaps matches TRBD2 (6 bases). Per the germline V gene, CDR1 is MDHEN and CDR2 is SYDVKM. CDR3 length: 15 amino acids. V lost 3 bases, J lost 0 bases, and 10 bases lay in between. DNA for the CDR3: TGTGCCAGCAGTTTTCGGCGGGGAAGCACAGATACGCAGTATTTT. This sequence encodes CASSFRRGSTDTQYF.

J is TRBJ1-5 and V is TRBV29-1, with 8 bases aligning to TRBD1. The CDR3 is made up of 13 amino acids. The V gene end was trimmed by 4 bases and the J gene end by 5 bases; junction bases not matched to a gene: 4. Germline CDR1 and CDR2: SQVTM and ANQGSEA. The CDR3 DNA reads TGCAGCGTTGGGCAGGGGGCCGATCAGCCCCAGCATTTT. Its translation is CSVGQGADQPQHF.

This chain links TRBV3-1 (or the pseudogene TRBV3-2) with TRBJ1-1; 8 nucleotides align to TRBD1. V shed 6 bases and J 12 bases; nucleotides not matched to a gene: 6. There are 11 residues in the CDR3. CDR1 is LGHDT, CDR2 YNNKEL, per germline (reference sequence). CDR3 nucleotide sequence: TGTGCCAGCAGGCTGACAGGGGCGACTTTCTTT. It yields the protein CASRLTGATFF.

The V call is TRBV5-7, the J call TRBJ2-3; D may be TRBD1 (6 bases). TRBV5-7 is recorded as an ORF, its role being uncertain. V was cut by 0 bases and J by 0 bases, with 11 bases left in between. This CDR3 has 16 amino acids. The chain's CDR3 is CASSLGHRVSTDTQYF. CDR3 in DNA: TGTGCCAGCAGCTTGGGACACAGGGTGAGCACAGATACGCAGTATTTT.

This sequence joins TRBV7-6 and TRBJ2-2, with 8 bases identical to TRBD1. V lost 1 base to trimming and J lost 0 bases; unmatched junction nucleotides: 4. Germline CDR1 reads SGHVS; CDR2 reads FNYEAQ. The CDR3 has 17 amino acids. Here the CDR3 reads CASSLVRDRTNTGELFF. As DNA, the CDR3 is TGTGCCAGCAGCTTAGTACGGGACAGGACGAACACCGGGGAGCTGTTTTTT.

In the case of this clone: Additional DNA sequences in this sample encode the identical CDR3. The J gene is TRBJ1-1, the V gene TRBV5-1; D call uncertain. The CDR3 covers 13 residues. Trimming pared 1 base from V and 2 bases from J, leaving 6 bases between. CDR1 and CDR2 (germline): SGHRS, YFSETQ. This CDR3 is CASSLTANTEAFF. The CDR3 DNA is TGCGCCAGCAGCTTGACAGCAAACACTGAAGCTTTCTTT.

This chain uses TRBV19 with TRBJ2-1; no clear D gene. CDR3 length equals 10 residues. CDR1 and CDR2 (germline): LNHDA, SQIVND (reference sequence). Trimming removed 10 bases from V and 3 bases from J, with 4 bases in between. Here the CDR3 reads CATFYNEQFF. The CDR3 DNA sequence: TGTGCCACCTTCTACAATGAGCAGTTCTTC.

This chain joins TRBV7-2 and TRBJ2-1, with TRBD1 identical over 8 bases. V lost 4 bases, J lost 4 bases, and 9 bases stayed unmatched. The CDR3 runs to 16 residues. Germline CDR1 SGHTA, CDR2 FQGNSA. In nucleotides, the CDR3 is TGTGCCAGCAGCTACAGAACCGGGACAGGTTACAATGAGCAGTTCTTC. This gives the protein CASSYRTGTGYNEQFF.

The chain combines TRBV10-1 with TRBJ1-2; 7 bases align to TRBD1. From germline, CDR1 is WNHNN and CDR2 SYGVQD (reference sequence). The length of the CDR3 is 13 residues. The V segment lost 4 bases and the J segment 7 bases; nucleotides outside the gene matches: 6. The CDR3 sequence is CASSATGSVGYTF. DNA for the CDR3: TGCGCCAGCAGTGCGACAGGGAGTGTTGGCTACACCTTC.

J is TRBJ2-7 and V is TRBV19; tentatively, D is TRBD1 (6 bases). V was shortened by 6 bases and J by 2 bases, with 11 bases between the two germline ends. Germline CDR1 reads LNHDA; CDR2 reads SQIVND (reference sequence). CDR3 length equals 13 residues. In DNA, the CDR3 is TGTGCCAGTAGGGGGGCAATTCCCTACGAGCAGTACTTC. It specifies CASRGAIPYEQYF.

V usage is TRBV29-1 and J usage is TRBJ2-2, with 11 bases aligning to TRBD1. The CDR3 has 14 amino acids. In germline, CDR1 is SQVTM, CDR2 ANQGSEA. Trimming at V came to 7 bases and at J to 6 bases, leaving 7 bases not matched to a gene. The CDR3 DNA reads TGCAGCGCCCGGACAGGGGGCTTCGCCGGGGAGCTGTTTTTT. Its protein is CSARTGGFAGELFF.

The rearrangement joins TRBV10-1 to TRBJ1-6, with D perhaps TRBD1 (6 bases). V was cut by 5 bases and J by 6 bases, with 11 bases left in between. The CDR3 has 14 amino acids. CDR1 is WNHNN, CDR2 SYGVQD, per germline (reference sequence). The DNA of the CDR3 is TGCGCCAGCAGTAGGGACACGGTTAATTCACCCCTCCACTTT. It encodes CASSRDTVNSPLHF.

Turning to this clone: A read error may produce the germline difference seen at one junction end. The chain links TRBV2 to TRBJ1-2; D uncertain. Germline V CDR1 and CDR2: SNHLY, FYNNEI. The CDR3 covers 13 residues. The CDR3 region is CASSRPSDLGAPF. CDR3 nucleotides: TGTGCCAGCAGTAGGCCCTCGGATTTGGGCGCTCCCTTC.

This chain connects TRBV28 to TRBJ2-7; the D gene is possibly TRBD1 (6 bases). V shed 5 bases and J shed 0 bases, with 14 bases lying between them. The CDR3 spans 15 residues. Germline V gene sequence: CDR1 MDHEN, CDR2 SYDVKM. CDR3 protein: CASSLLTGLSYEQYF. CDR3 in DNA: TGTGCCAGCAGTCTTTTGACAGGCCTCTCCTACGAGCAGTACTTC.

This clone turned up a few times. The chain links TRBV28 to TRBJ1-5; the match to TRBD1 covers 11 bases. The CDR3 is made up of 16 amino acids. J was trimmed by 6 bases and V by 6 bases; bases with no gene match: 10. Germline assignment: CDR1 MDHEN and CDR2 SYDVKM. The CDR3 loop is CASSSGTGGMGQPQHF. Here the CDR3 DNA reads TGTGCCAGCAGCTCCGGGACAGGGGGTATGGGTCAGCCCCAGCATTTT.

The CDR3 nucleotides are TGTGCCAGCAGCCATGCTAGCGGGCCCACCGGGGAGCTGTTTTTT. Encoded protein: CASSHASGPTGELFF. The V and J genes are TRBV3-1 (or the pseudogene TRBV3-2) and TRBJ2-2, with TRBD2 identical over 8 bases. Per the germline V gene, CDR1 is LGHDT and CDR2 is YNNKEL (reference sequence). CDR3 length: 15 amino acids. V shed 3 bases and J 4 bases; nucleotides not matched to a gene: 4.

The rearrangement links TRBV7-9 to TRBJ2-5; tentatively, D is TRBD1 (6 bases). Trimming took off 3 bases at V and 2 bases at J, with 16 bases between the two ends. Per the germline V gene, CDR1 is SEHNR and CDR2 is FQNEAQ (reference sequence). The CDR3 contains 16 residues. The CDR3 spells CASSLGQGLQQETQYF. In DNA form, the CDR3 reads TGTGCCAGCAGCTTGGGTCAGGGGTTGCAGCAAGAGACCCAGTACTTC.

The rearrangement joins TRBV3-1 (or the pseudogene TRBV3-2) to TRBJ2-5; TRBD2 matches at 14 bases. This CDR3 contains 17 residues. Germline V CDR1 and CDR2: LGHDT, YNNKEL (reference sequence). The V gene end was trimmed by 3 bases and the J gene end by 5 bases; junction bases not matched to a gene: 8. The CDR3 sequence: CASSQKRLAGGRETQYF. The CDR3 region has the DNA TGTGCCAGCAGCCAGAAACGACTAGCGGGGGGGCGGGAGACCCAGTACTTC.

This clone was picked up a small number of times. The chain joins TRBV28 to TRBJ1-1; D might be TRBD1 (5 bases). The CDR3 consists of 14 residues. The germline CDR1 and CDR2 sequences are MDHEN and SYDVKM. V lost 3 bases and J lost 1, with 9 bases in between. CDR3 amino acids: CASSFGTKNTEAFF. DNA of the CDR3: TGTGCCAGCAGTTTTGGGACTAAGAACACTGAAGCTTTCTTT.

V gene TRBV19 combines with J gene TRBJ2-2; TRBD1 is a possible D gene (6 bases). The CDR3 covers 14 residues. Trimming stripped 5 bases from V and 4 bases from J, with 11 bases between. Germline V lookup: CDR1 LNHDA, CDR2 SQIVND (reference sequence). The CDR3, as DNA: TGTGCCAGTAGTGCACAGACAGGCACCGGGGAGCTGTTTTTT. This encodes CASSAQTGTGELFF. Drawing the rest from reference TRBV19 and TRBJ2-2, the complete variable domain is DGGITQSPKYLFRKEGQNVTLSCEQNLNHDAMYWYRQDPGQGLRLIYYSQIVNDFQKGDIAEGYSVSREKKESFPLTVTSAQKNPTAFYLCASSAQTGTGELFFGEGSRLTVL.

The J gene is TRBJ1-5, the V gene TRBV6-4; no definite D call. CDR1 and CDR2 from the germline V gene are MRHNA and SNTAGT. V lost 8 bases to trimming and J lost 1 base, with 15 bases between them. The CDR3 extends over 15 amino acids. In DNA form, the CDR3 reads TGTGCCAGCGCGCCGGGGTCGGGGAGCAATCAGCCCCAGCATTTT. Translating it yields CASAPGSGSNQPQHF.

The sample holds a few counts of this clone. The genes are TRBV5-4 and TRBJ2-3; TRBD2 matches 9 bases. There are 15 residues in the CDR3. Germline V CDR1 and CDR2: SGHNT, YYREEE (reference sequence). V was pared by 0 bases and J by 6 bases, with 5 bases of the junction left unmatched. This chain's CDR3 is CASSLVAGGYDTQYF. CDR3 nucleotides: TGTGCCAGCAGCTTGGTTGCGGGGGGGTATGATACGCAGTATTTT.

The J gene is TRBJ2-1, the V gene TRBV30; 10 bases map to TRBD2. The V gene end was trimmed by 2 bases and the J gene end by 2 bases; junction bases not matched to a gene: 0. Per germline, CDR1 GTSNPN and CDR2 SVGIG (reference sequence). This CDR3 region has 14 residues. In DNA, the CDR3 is TGTGCCTGGAGTCTAGCGGGGGCCTACAATGAGCAGTTCTTC. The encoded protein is CAWSLAGAYNEQFF.